This T cell receptor beta chain was found in a study of T-cell reconstitution after alpha-beta-depleted transplantation in children. General study results and limits: Diversity and T-cell counts at one year after transplant derived mostly from new T cells.

This clonotype was observed at least ten times. Antigen unknown. Construction of the TCRbeta library involved unique molecular identifiers. TCRdb passed the PCR reads through MiXCR, listing each CDR3 protein once. The top ten clones hold around 18% of a sample with about 140,000 distinct CDR3 sequences, roughly 9% of them seen once. Per the germline V gene, CDR1 is MDHEN and CDR2 is SYDVKM. This CDR3 is 12 amino acids long. Trimming cost V 6 bases and J 1 base, with 6 bases left between them. The material was PBMCs, mostly from graft donor cells, obtained 180 days after TCRalphabeta/CD19-depleted stem cell transplant. This chain links TRBV28 with TRBJ1-1, with no clear D. The sequence came from a female patient between 2 and 10 years old who had a stem cell transplant for congenital amegakaryocytic thrombocytopenia, so the T cells may come from the graft donor. CDR3 nucleotides: TGTGCCAGCAGGTTCGGGAACACTGAAGCTTTCTTT. Protein product: CASRFGNTEAFF.